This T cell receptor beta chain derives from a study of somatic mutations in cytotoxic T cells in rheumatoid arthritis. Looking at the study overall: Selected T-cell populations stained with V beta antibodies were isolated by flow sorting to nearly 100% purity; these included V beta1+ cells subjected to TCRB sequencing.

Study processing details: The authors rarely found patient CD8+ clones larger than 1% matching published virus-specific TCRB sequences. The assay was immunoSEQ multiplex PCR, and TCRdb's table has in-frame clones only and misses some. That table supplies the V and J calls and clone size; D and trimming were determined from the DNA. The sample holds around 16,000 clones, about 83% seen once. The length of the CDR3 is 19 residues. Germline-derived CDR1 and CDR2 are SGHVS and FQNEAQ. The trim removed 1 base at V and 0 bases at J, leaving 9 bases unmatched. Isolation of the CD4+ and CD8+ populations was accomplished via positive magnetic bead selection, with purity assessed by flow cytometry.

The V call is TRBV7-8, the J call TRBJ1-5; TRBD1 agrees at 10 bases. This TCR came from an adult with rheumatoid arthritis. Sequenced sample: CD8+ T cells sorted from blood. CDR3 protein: CASSLGGGQGEYSNQPQHF. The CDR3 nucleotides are TGTGCCAGCAGCTTAGGTGGAGGACAGGGGGAATATAGCAATCAGCCCCAGCATTTT.